The rows below give T cell receptor beta chains drawn from one sample of a study of blood T cell dynamics during melanoma immunotherapy. Generated by immunoSEQ multiplex PCR, the TCRdb table keeps only in-frame clones and is missing some. The sample records roughly 7,900 clones, around 84% being singletons. The sample was blood, taken from a patient treated with checkpoint blockade. Receptors originate from a human donor with melanoma. Both conserved end residues are part of each CDR3. The D gene is left open where the match is weak. Some rows have no size entry. The others give once, few or many, or a class for an expanded clone.

abundance	v_gene	j_gene	d_gene	CDR3nt	CDR3aa
.	TRBV19	TRBJ1-4	.	TGTGCCAGCACAGACGAGGGTACAAATGAAAAACTGTTTTTT	CASTDEGTNEKLFF
.	TRBV29-1	TRBJ2-7	.	TGCAGCGTGGTCGGGGGCGCCGCCTACGAGCAGTACTTC	CSVVGGAAYEQYF
few	TRBV19	TRBJ1-1	.	TGTGCCAGTATCTACGAGGGGAACACTGAAGCTTTCTTT	CASIYEGNTEAFF
.	TRBV6-1	TRBJ1-5	.	TGTGCCAGCAGGGGGACGGTAAATCAGCCCCAGCATTTT	CASRGTVNQPQHF
once	TRBV5-1	TRBJ2-7	TRBD1	TGCGCCAGCAGCCCATCGGCCCCCGGGACAGGGGCCTACGAGCAGTACTTC	CASSPSAPGTGAYEQYF
.	TRBV9	TRBJ1-2	.	TGTGCCAGCAGCGTAGAAAGCCAGGGTGGGGGTTATGGCTACACCTTC	CASSVESQGGGYGYTF
.	TRBV27	TRBJ1-6	.	TGTGCCAGCAGTTTATCCGGACATGGGTCACCCCTCCACTTT	CASSLSGHGSPLHF
.	TRBV28	TRBJ2-2	.	TGTGCCAGCTTTAGTGGGCAAAGGCACATCGGGGAGCTGTTTTTT	CASFSGQRHIGELFF
few	TRBV15	TRBJ1-2	.	TGTGCCACCAGCAGAGGAGGGATCAGTGGCTACACCTTC	CATSRGGISGYTF
.	TRBV4-1	TRBJ1-5	.	TGCGCCAGCAGCCAAGATTCCGGGGTTTTGCAGCCCCAGCATTTT	CASSQDSGVLQPQHF
.	TRBV10-3	TRBJ2-7	.	TGTGCCATCAGTGAAAGACATTACGAGCAGTACTTC	CAISERHYEQYF
.	TRBV13	TRBJ2-3	TRBD2	TGTGCCGGCAGCCATCCTAGCGGAGGAACAGATACGCAGTATTTT	CAGSHPSGGTDTQYF